This TCR beta chain was documented in a study of T cell clusters in autoimmune cytopenias (dated by TCRdb to about 2019). As for the study more broadly: A median TRB sequencing depth of approximately 50,000 reads per sample was reached, and a median of roughly 2,300 distinct TRB clonotypes per sample was obtained. Alongside healthy, CLL and autoimmune hepatitis controls, autoimmune cytopenia patients had their peripheral blood TRB and IGH repertoires sequenced at active disease and again during treatment follow-up. The study aimed to test whether autoimmune cytopenia patients carry a disease-specific immune repertoire signature usable as a blood-based biomarker. Study-level results and caveats: The GLIPH analysis suggested a lack of physiological T cell clusters in primary autoimmune cytopenia patients, since around 56 clusters were exclusive to healthy donors whereas about 17 were exclusive to patients. The cluster-lack signature was not observed for secondary cytopenia versus CLL, as the signature was apparently masked by the dominant lymphoma-associated repertoire. The T cell clusters were defined only in silico, and the functional role of the clusters was left to be validated experimentally. TRB repertoire shifts, with less even repertoires in secondary cytopenia and CLL, mostly reflected lymphoma bias rather than autoimmunity. Healthy donors showed around 2.9-fold more exclusive TRB clusters than active autoimmune hepatitis patients, consistent with an autoimmunity-wide signature.

Points on this clonotype: The antigen it binds to is not known.

Each sample's TRB amplification started from 250 ng of peripheral blood genomic DNA, which corresponds to tens of thousands of genome equivalents. TRB rearrangements were amplified by multiplex PCR using a touch-down protocol with TRB-A and TRB-B primer pools mixed in one tube. Illumina adapters and sample indices were added to the amplicons through two consecutive PCR reactions performed with Phusion HS II polymerase. Amplicons were gel-purified with the NucleoSpin Gel and PCR Clean-up kit, then quantified by Qubit and quality-checked on an Agilent 2100 Bioanalyzer. Libraries were sequenced on an Illumina MiSeq using 600-cycle, single-indexed, paired-end runs. The study's processing was this. MiXCR version 2.1.12, together with the default MiXCR reference library, was used to align and assemble the TRB reads. A clone was defined by each unique CDR3 nucleotide sequence, and analysis was restricted to productive sequences with at least two reads. Repertoire diversity was assessed by alpha-parameterized diversity profiles (alpha 0 to 5), including Shannon (alpha 1) and Simpson (alpha 2) indices, computed with an R script. Combinatorial TRB VJ usage was computed with the tcR package and compared between cohorts by principal component analysis with ade4. Using GLIPH, TCRbeta CDR3s were clustered on pairs of cohorts matched for age and read depth, and a Wilcoxon test was used to compare cluster frequencies. Based on TCRdb reprocessing of the reads, there is one entry per CDR3 protein sequence, and DNA is missing. The V and J calls reflect TCRdb's pipeline rather than the authors' work. The sample table on file contains thousands of distinct CDR3 sequences. Jointly, the top ten make up around a quarter of the sample.

From the germline V gene, CDR1 is SGHRS and CDR2 is YFSETQ. The CDR3 numbers 12 residues from cysteine through phenylalanine. The entry carries no DNA sequence. The sequence joins TRBV5-1 to TRBJ1-2. This clonotype was sampled from a human donor with an autoimmune cytopenia or autoimmune hepatitis (not recorded which). Sequencing was performed on peripheral blood. CDR3 loop: CASSLNHNGYTF.